This T cell receptor beta chain was recorded in a study of blood T cells in healthy people across ages. Regarding the study as a whole: In long-lived donors, naive CD4+ cell counts and diversity exceeded those of aged donors. Diversity of TCR beta per million T cells declined in a roughly linear way with age.

The length of the CDR3 is 12 residues. CDR1 and CDR2 from the germline V gene are MDHEN and SYDVKM. The V end was cut by 8 bases, the J end by 0 bases, with 7 bases between. Primers used in a second PCR of roughly 6 to 12 cycles were a sample-barcoded 5' primer and a J-beta primer mix. TCRdb re-analysed the 5' RACE reads in MiXCR, keeping a single row per CDR3 protein. The data show about 640,000 distinct CDR3 sequences, approximately 50% seen once. A remark on this clonotype: As yet, its antigen is unknown.

This receptor was identified in a man aged 55 to 70 in good health. Sequenced material: blood. This chain connects TRBV28 to TRBJ1-2, with D unresolved. As DNA, the CDR3 is TGTGCCAGCCAGATGGCTAACTATGGCTACACCTTC. This gives the protein CASQMANYGYTF.